Reported below is one T cell receptor (beta chain). With 60 Vbeta and 13 Jbeta primers, the PCR was carried out. The protocol was immunoSEQ multiplex PCR, while the TCRdb copy is restricted to in-frame clones and leaves out a portion. Among fewer than 250,000 clones listed, around 75% were seen once. This sample is drawn from a study of cytomegalovirus exposure and HLA in healthy donors. The CDR3 consists of 13 residues. CDR1 and CDR2 (germline): SGHRS, YFSETQ. The J segment lost 10 bases and the V segment lost 4 bases, leaving 7 bases of the junction unmatched. The chain combines TRBV5-1 with TRBJ2-1, with 8 nucleotides matching TRBD2. The sequencing sample was made of PBMCs. The clonotype was recovered from a woman between 50 and 59 years old in good health and CMV-seronegative. The chain's CDR3 is CASSQGLGIEQFF. In nucleotides, the CDR3 is TGCGCCAGCAGCCAGGGACTAGGAATCGAGCAGTTCTTC.